This record covers a single T cell receptor (beta chain). Its antigen is undetermined. TCRdb ran MiXCR on the 5' RACE reads and lists one entry per CDR3 protein. The sample yields tens of thousands of distinct CDR3 sequences, roughly 7.4% seen once. The source of the sample is a study of T cells after yellow fever vaccination. Study-wide background: The SMART-Seq v4 Ultra Low Input method served to prepare the low-cell-number fractions. Findings and limits, study-wide: At around 95% for CD4 and 75% to 90% for CD8, most primary-vaccination clones showed up again after the booster.

Looked up from germline, CDR1 is KGHSH and CDR2 is LQKENI. V lost 3 bases and J 8 bases, leaving 14 bases between the germline ends. The CDR3 has 14 amino acids. The sequence came from a man aged 25-40 years who received the YFV17D yellow fever vaccine. The source was CD8+ T cells sorted from PBMCs, collected 15 days after the yellow fever booster vaccination. The chain combines TRBV18 with TRBJ2-1; the D is unclear. The CDR3 is CASSPYRAPDEQFF. Written as DNA, the CDR3 is TGTGCCAGCTCACCCTACCGGGCTCCTGATGAGCAGTTCTTC. Full variable domain (outside the CDR3, taken from reference TRBV18 and TRBJ2-1): NAGVMQNPRHLVRRRGQEARLRCSPMKGHSHVYWYRQLPEEGLKFMVYLQKENIIDESGMPKERFSAEFPKEGPSILRIQQVVRGDSAAYFCASSPYRAPDEQFFGPGTRLTVL.